A selection of T cell receptor beta chains follows, all from one sample in a study of regulatory T cells in long-lasting Graves disease. From the multiplex PCR reads, TCRdb called clonotypes with MiXCR, one entry per CDR3 protein. The sample consists of about 460,000 distinct CDR3 sequences, less than 15% of them appearing once. The sample was also linked to a second study, of T cells in Graves' hyperthyroidism and ophthalmopathy.

The sequencing used peripheral blood mononuclear cells (PBMCs), collected at new diagnosis, from a patient treated with antithyroid drugs. These receptors were taken from a woman aged 50 to 65 with Graves disease. CDR3s include the opening cysteine and the closing phenylalanine or tryptophan. The D gene is left open where the match is weak. Clone size is stated in some rows and not others, as once, few, many or a class when expanded.

TRBV12-3/TRBV12-4	TRBD1	few	TRBJ2-3	16	CASSRDRGQHTDTQYF	TGTGCCAGCAGCCGGGACAGGGGGCAACACACAGATACGCAGTATTTT
TRBV28	NA	many	TRBJ2-7	16	CASSLTRRVRPYEQYF	TGTGCCAGCAGTTTAACACGCAGGGTGAGACCCTACGAGCAGTACTTC
TRBV20-1	NA	many	TRBJ2-7	13	CSAMHGGPYEQYF	TGCAGTGCCATGCATGGGGGTCCTTACGAGCAGTACTTC
TRBV7-3	TRBD1	NA	TRBJ1-6	14	CAGSIGQGDSPLHF	TGTGCCGGCAGCATCGGACAGGGGGATTCACCCCTCCACTTT
TRBV5-1	NA	many	TRBJ2-3	13	CESRASGTDTQYF	TGCGAGAGCAGAGCTAGCGGCACAGATACGCAGTATTTT
TRBV12-3/TRBV12-4	NA	many	TRBJ2-2	13	CASTYGGTGELFF	TGTGCCAGCACCTACGGGGGCACCGGGGAGCTGTTTTTT
TRBV5-1	NA	many	TRBJ2-7	15	CASSLIPGSGYEQYF	TGCGCCAGCAGCTTGATCCCCGGGAGTGGGTACGAGCAGTACTTC
TRBV19	TRBD2	NA	TRBJ2-1	16	CASSKAGTSGSFEQFF	TGTGCCAGTAGTAAGGCCGGGACTAGCGGGAGTTTTGAGCAGTTCTTC
TRBV28	TRBD1	many	TRBJ2-5	16	CASSFPRTGGSETQYF	TGTGCCAGCAGCTTTCCGCGGACAGGGGGCAGCGAGACCCAGTACTTC
TRBV20-1	TRBD2	NA	TRBJ2-7	16	CSAIEPQAGGPYEQYF	TGCAGTGCCATAGAGCCCCAAGCGGGAGGGCCTTACGAGCAGTACTTC
TRBV9	NA	NA	TRBJ2-3	14	CASSVGRGTGTQYF	TGTGCCAGCAGCGTAGGGAGGGGGACCGGTACGCAGTATTTT
TRBV11-2	TRBD2	NA	TRBJ2-1	15	CASRRTSGRPNEQFF	TGTGCCAGCAGACGGACTAGCGGGAGGCCGAATGAGCAGTTCTTC
TRBV5-1	TRBD1	NA	TRBJ2-7	14	CAGSDRDRASEQYF	TGCGCCGGCAGCGACCGGGACAGGGCAAGCGAGCAGTACTTC
TRBV5-1	TRBD1	NA	TRBJ2-7	12	CASSLGQGGQYF	TGCGCCAGCAGCCTGGGACAGGGCGGGCAGTACTTC
TRBV5-4	NA	few	TRBJ1-2	13	CASSFDGDYGYTF	TGTGCCAGCAGCTTTGATGGTGACTATGGCTACACCTTC
TRBV12-3/TRBV12-4	NA	many	TRBJ1-2	13	CASSGRGIYGYTF	TGTGCCAGCAGCGGGCGCGGGATTTATGGCTACACCTTC
TRBV7-2	NA	many	TRBJ2-5	14	CASSFQYGQETQYF	TGTGCCAGCAGCTTCCAGTATGGGCAAGAGACCCAGTACTTC
TRBV7-3	NA	many	TRBJ2-2	12	CASSGNTGELFF	TGTGCCAGCAGCGGAAACACCGGGGAGCTGTTTTTT
TRBV6-5	NA	many	TRBJ2-7	15	CASSYAQGKIYEQYF	TGTGCCAGCAGTTACGCCCAGGGGAAAATCTACGAGCAGTACTTC
TRBV5-6	NA	NA	TRBJ1-2	15	CASSLALDGPKGYTF	TGTGCCAGCAGCTTGGCACTCGACGGACCCAAAGGCTACACCTTC
TRBV20-1	NA	NA	TRBJ2-3	14	CSARPTGSTDTQYF	TGCAGTGCTAGACCGACAGGAAGCACAGATACGCAGTATTTT
TRBV13	NA	many	TRBJ2-7	17	CASSLNGRGRGRPEQYF	TGTGCCAGCAGCTTGAATGGTAGGGGCAGGGGACGCCCGGAGCAGTACTTC
TRBV20-1	TRBD1	many	TRBJ2-3	13	CSALGQGTDTQYF	TGCAGTGCCCTAGGACAGGGTACAGATACGCAGTATTTT
TRBV7-2	NA	many	TRBJ1-2	15	CASSSQGATNYGYTF	TGTGCCAGCAGCTCACAGGGAGCCACAAACTATGGCTACACCTTC
TRBV6-1	TRBD2	many	TRBJ2-5	16	CASTGLGTSGPETQYF	TGTGCCAGCACCGGGCTAGGGACTAGCGGGCCGGAGACCCAGTACTTC
TRBV12-3/TRBV12-4	NA	many	TRBJ2-1	16	CASSPRIPGAYNEQFF	TGTGCCAGCAGTCCCCGTATCCCGGGGGCCTACAATGAGCAGTTCTTC
TRBV13	TRBD2	many	TRBJ2-1	16	CASSTTGLAGGNEQFF	TGTGCCAGCAGCACCACGGGACTAGCGGGAGGCAATGAGCAGTTCTTC
TRBV14	TRBD2	NA	TRBJ2-1	15	CASSQGVAGLDEQFF	TGTGCCAGCAGCCAAGGAGTAGCGGGACTCGATGAGCAGTTCTTC
TRBV4-1	TRBD1	few	TRBJ1-1	15	CASSQVDRGKAEAFF	TGCGCCAGCAGCCAAGTTGACAGGGGGAAGGCTGAAGCTTTCTTT
TRBV24-1	NA	once	TRBJ2-5	14	CATSEVAAQETQYF	TGTGCCACCAGTGAGGTAGCGGCACAAGAGACCCAGTACTTC
TRBV18	TRBD2	NA	TRBJ2-1	18	CASSPGLAGVGYGTEQFF	TGTGCCAGCTCACCGGGACTAGCGGGAGTGGGGTACGGTACTGAGCAGTTCTTC
TRBV7-2	TRBD2	few	TRBJ2-5	16	CASSLGREGRVETQYF	TGTGCCAGCAGCTTAGGCCGGGAGGGAAGGGTGGAGACCCAGTACTTC
TRBV7-3	TRBD2	many	TRBJ2-3	19	CASSTGLAGPASSTDTQYF	TGTGCCAGCAGCACGGGACTAGCGGGGCCCGCTTCTAGCACAGATACGCAGTATTTT
TRBV2	NA	many	TRBJ2-3	11	CASSEVSTQYF	TGTGCCAGCAGTGAGGTGTCTACGCAGTATTTT
TRBV3-1	NA	many	TRBJ1-3	16	CASSRGRAISGNTIYF	TGTGCCAGCAGCCGGGGCAGGGCTATCTCTGGAAACACCATATATTTT
TRBV4-1	NA	few	TRBJ2-3	13	CASKRSSTDTQYF	TGCGCCAGCAAGAGGTCTAGCACAGATACGCAGTATTTT
TRBV10-3	NA	NA	TRBJ1-4	14	CAISEWVGDEKLFF	TGTGCCATCAGTGAGTGGGTAGGAGACGAAAAACTGTTTTTT
TRBV7-9	NA	NA	TRBJ2-1	13	CASSLRQFNEQFF	TGTGCCAGCAGCTTACGTCAGTTCAATGAGCAGTTCTTC
TRBV27	NA	many	TRBJ2-1	16	CASSFVVRASRDEQFF	TGTGCCAGCAGTTTTGTCGTAAGGGCCAGTCGGGATGAGCAGTTCTTC
TRBV9	NA	NA	TRBJ1-3	17	CASSVASSLSSGNTIYF	TGTGCCAGCAGCGTAGCTTCTAGTCTCAGCTCTGGAAACACCATATATTTT
TRBV2	NA	many	TRBJ2-2	13	CASSFGRDRELFF	TGTGCCAGCAGTTTCGGACGGGACCGGGAGCTGTTTTTT
TRBV27	TRBD2	few	TRBJ2-1	15	CASSLGGGLGDEQFF	TGTGCCAGCAGTTTAGGGGGAGGGCTCGGGGATGAGCAGTTCTTC
TRBV11-2	TRBD2	many	TRBJ2-7	13	CASTSRGGYEQYF	TGTGCCAGCACCTCCCGGGGGGGCTACGAGCAGTACTTC
TRBV6-2/TRBV6-3	TRBD2	many	TRBJ2-3	17	CASSSLGLAGVVDTQYF	TGTGCCAGCAGTTCCCTGGGACTAGCGGGAGTGGTAGATACGCAGTATTTT
TRBV5-1	TRBD2	many	TRBJ2-1	13	CASQGLAGNEQFF	TGCGCCAGCCAGGGACTAGCGGGGAATGAGCAGTTCTTC
TRBV6-1	NA	NA	TRBJ2-5	12	CASTGFQETQYF	TGTGCCAGCACAGGATTCCAAGAGACCCAGTACTTC
TRBV27	NA	NA	TRBJ2-3	17	CVSSSSGNGRARDTQYF	NA
TRBV18	TRBD1	many	TRBJ1-4	16	CASSPRDSSLEGKLFF	TGTGCCAGCTCACCAAGGGACAGCTCTCTGGAGGGAAAACTGTTTTTT
TRBV7-9	NA	few	TRBJ1-4	13	CASSLPNNEKLFF	TGTGCCAGCAGCTTACCCAACAACGAAAAACTGTTTTTT
TRBV7-9	NA	NA	TRBJ2-3	13	CASSSIEGDTQYF	TGTGCCAGCAGCTCTATTGAGGGCGATACGCAGTATTTT
TRBV10-3	NA	many	TRBJ2-3	16	CAISDLTAESTDTQYF	TGTGCCATCAGTGACCTCACGGCAGAAAGCACAGATACGCAGTATTTT
TRBV28	TRBD2	few	TRBJ2-3	15	CASSYLAGAGDTQYF	TGTGCCAGCAGTTATCTAGCGGGAGCGGGAGATACGCAGTATTTT